What follows describes a single T cell receptor beta chain. A much larger clone differs from this one at a single base, so this may be a read error. The CDR3 length is 17 residues. V lost 5 bases to trimming and J lost 7 bases, with 26 bases between them. The data were obtained in a study of kidney transplant recipient with SARS-CoV-2 infection. TCRdb reprocessed the reads via MiXCR and lists one record per CDR3 protein. The table includes 200,000 to 300,000 distinct CDR3 sequences, under 30% detected once. The V call is TRBV23-1, the J call TRBJ1-2; no firm D call. TRBV23-1 is sorted into the ORF group, with uncertain function. Material: a blood sample, obtained at baseline and on day 111 from a kidney transplant recipient. The receptor's source is a young adult male patient who had COVID-19 and was a kidney transplant recipient. Some T cells may be supplied by the graft donor. The CDR3 reads CASSIRWLRRKTCGYTF. In DNA form, the CDR3 reads TGCGCCAGCAGTATCCGGTGGCTACGCAGAAAGACCTGTGGCTACACCTTC.